This record concerns one TCR beta chain sequence. Antigen unknown. The source of the sample is a study of T cells expressing NK-cell markers. On the study more broadly: Seven of the eight sequenced donors were HCMV-seropositive; one was seronegative. Study-wide results and limits: A few donors showed these clonotypes also leading the CD3+CD56-NKG2C+ fraction.

What made the TCR beta cDNA was 5'RACE template switching with UMIs. TCRdb reworked the 5' RACE reads into one entry per CDR3 protein, no DNA. This table lists about 380,000 distinct CDR3 sequences. The CDR3 runs 13 residues. From germline, CDR1 is SQVTM and CDR2 ANQGSEA. What was sequenced was blood T cells: a sorted CD56 or NKG2C T cell subset, CD4+ or CD8+ T cells, or bulk PBMC T cells (not recorded which). The TCR originated in a man between 18 and 69 years old in good health. The chain couples TRBV29-1 to TRBJ1-6; checking the TCRdb D call of TRBD1 is not possible without DNA. CDR3 in amino acids: CSVQTGYNSPLHF.